This T cell receptor beta chain was identified in a study of T cells in Graves' hyperthyroidism and ophthalmopathy. General study points: In the blood, most expanded thyroid clonotypes above 0.001 appeared as well. Ophthalmopathy got predicted by the model a median approximately 6.4 months before its onset.

Points on this clonotype: The antigen is undetermined.

Authors of the study amplified TCR beta CDR3 regions from RNA transcripts. First-round RT-PCR targeting the TCR CDR3 was performed with the HTBI primer set. One entry per CDR3 protein, called by TCRdb with MiXCR from the multiplex PCR reads. The top ten clones hold around 27% of a sample with 96,000 or so distinct CDR3 sequences, over 50% of them seen once. The V end was cut by 0 bases, the J end by 9 bases, with 18 bases between. This CDR3 comprises 15 residues. Looked up from germline, CDR1 is LNHNV and CDR2 is YYDKDF (reference sequence). The specimen sequenced was blood. This sequence was found in a woman between 40 and 55 years old with Graves' hyperthyroidism. The chain is built from TRBV15 and TRBJ2-7; D is tentatively TRBD1 or TRBD2 (5 bases each). CDR3 region: CATSRDTGTGTVQYF. The CDR3 DNA follows: TGTGCCACCAGCAGAGATACCGGGACCGGCACGGTGCAGTACTTC.